Following are 2 T cell receptor beta chains from one sample sequenced in a study of control samples from healthy donors and cancer patients (dated by TCRdb to the early 2020s). Preparation of the library involved the immunoSEQ multiplex PCR assay. TCRdb retrieved this table from immuneACCESS and kept in-frame rearrangements only. Not all clones are present; in checked studies, unresolved V genes account for under half, and no reason is known for the remainder. This sample has tens of thousands of clones in its table, and about 93% of those were observed once. The ten largest account for 4.5% to 6% of the sample. Source material: blood. The receptor source for this set is a woman between 18 and 29 years old in good health.

V is TRBV5-4 and J is TRBJ2-2, with D possibly matching TRBD2 (5 bases). Germline CDR1 and CDR2: SGHNT and YYREEE (reference sequence). This CDR3 is built from 16 residues. Trimming pared 0 bases from V and 5 bases from J, leaving 14 bases between. The CDR3 nucleotides are TGTGCCAGCAGCTTGGCCCGACAATCGGGAACCGGGGAGCTGTTTTTT. It encodes CASSLARQSGTGELFF. Full variable domain (outside the CDR3, taken from reference TRBV5-4 and TRBJ2-2): ETGVTQSPTHLIKTRGQQVTLRCSSQSGHNTVSWYQQALGQGPQFIFQYYREEENGRGNFPPRFSGLQFPNYSSELNVNALELDDSALYLCASSLARQSGTGELFFGEGSRLTVL.

This clone appeared a single time. This chain connects TRBV28 to TRBJ1-3; no definite D call. This CDR3 contains 12 residues. Trimming took 5 bases from V and 5 from J, leaving 7 bases between them. Germline V CDR1 and CDR2: MDHEN, SYDVKM. The CDR3 nucleotides read TGTGCCAGCAGTGCCCTGAGAAACACCATATATTTT. Its protein product is CASSALRNTIYF.